This TCR beta chain came from a study of OX40 agonist ivuxolimab in advanced cancers. For the study at large: A mean age of approximately 64 years, range about 23 to 80, was recorded, and roughly 80% were male. About 42% of patients had received prior checkpoint inhibitor therapy. Study-level points and caveats: Low normalized clonal expansion also occurred in some nonresponding patients. The expanded peripheral T cells' antigen specificity was not determined.

The protocol was immunoSEQ multiplex PCR, while the TCRdb copy is restricted to in-frame clones and leaves out a portion. Among approximately 74,000 clones listed, approximately 85% were seen once. Points on this clone: Antigen unknown.

Germline V CDR1 and CDR2: LNHDA, SQIVND (reference sequence). Trimming took 6 bases from V and 8 from J, leaving 17 bases between them. CDR3 length equals 14 residues. The V call is TRBV19, the J call TRBJ2-1; D unclear. The source material was CD4+ or CD8+ T cells sorted from blood, sampled in a trial of the OX40 agonist ivuxolimab. This clonotype was obtained from an adult with an advanced solid tumor such as melanoma, head and neck, liver or kidney cancer. The CDR3 DNA sequence: TGTGCCAGTAGGCCGGGCCAAGGGCGGTATGAGCAGTTCTTC. It codes for CASRPGQGRYEQFF.